A single sample gave rise to the 26 T cell receptor beta chains below, sequenced in a study of Graves' ophthalmopathy and Graves' hyperthyroidism (dated by TCRdb to the late 2010s). TCRdb shows the sequencer as Illumina HiSeq 2000. TCR beta CDR3 regions were amplified from RNA transcripts for repertoire sequencing. HTBI primers and the Qiagen OneStep RT-PCR kit were used in a first-round RT-PCR, which was followed by a second-round multiplex PCR, size selection and purification. Using fastp trimming at Q25 and MiXCR clonotype assembly, TCRdb reanalyzed the public sequencing data and kept in-frame beta chains. Every entry covers one CDR3 protein and lists the most common genes and DNA from its rows. This sample is represented by roughly 610,000 distinct CDR3 sequences; 20% to 25% of them were singletons. The top ten clonotypes cover approximately 7% of the sample. Sequenced: peripheral blood. The source is a woman younger than 35 with stable Graves' hyperthyroidism. Some clones in this sample may be carry-over from other donors' samples. Donor details come from another sample of the same person, matched by shared clones.

This clonotype occurred a few times. The chain links TRBV6-2 or TRBV6-3 to TRBJ1-1; unclear D gene. Germline assignment: CDR1 MNHEY and CDR2 SVGEGT. V lost 2 bases to trimming and J lost 6 bases, with 10 bases between them. The CDR3 has 13 amino acids. In nucleotides, the CDR3 is TGTGCCAGCAGTTACGGAGGTATATCTGAAGCTTTCTTT. It translates to CASSYGGISEAFF.

V usage is TRBV18 and J usage is TRBJ1-2; D might be TRBD1 (6 bases). Between the trimmed V and J ends, which lost 2 bases and 8 bases, there was a span of 9 bases. CDR1 and CDR2 from the germline V gene are KGHSH and LQKENI. The CDR3 length is 12 residues. Here the CDR3 reads CASSPSTGGYTF. Here the CDR3 DNA reads TGTGCCAGCTCACCATCAACAGGGGGCTACACCTTC.

The chain links TRBV12-3 or TRBV12-4 to TRBJ2-7, with 7 bases that match TRBD2. V trimming: 5 bases; J trimming: 5 bases; junction bases outside the gene matches: 9. The CDR3 totals 14 residues. Here the CDR3 DNA reads TGTGCCAGCAGTCCCCGCGTGGGGGGGAACGAGCAGTACTTC. Translation gives CASSPRVGGNEQYF.

The chain has TRBV12-3 or TRBV12-4 and TRBJ2-2; D is uncertain. This CDR3 region has 14 residues. Between the trimmed V and J ends, which lost 3 bases and 6 bases, there was a span of 11 bases. CDR3 in amino acids: CASSFVRLAGELFF. In DNA form, the CDR3 reads TGTGCCAGCAGTTTCGTTCGCCTCGCCGGGGAGCTGTTTTTT.

This clonotype was recorded at least ten times. It may be a read error: a sequence one base away is much more abundant. J is TRBJ2-5 and V is TRBV29-1, with D tentatively TRBD2 (6 bases). The V gene's germline CDR1 is SQVTM and CDR2 ANQGSEA. Between the trimmed V and J ends, which lost 3 bases and 7 bases, there was a span of 15 bases. This CDR3 has 13 residues. DNA for the CDR3: TGCAGCGTTGAGCCGGGAATGGGGGGGACCCAGTACTTC. Its protein product is CSVEPGMGGTQYF. The entire variable domain, with the rest obtained from reference TRBV29-1 and TRBJ2-5, is as follows: SAVISQKPSRDICQRGTSLTIQCQVDSQVTMMFWYRQQPGQSLTLIATANQGSEATYESGFVIDKFPISRPNLTFSTLTVSNMSPEDSSIYLCSVEPGMGGTQYFGPGTRLLVL.

This chain uses TRBV12-3 or TRBV12-4 with TRBJ1-5, with D unclear. The CDR3 runs 12 residues. V shed 7 bases and J shed 4 bases, with 8 bases lying between them. For the CDR3, the DNA is TGTGCCAGCAAGACTTCGAATCAGCCCCAGCATTTT. Translation gives CASKTSNQPQHF.

This clonotype was recorded many times. The chain employs TRBV20-1 and TRBJ2-5, with 7 positions matching TRBD1. Trimming cost V 2 bases and J 4 bases; bases outside gene matches: 1. From germline, CDR1 is DFQATT and CDR2 SNEGSKA (reference sequence). There are 12 residues in the CDR3. DNA of the CDR3: TGCAGTGCTAGAAAGGGGGCAGAGACCCAGTACTTC. This gives the protein CSARKGAETQYF.

This clonotype was counted at least ten times. The chain joins TRBV6-5 to TRBJ1-1, with a tentative D call TRBD1 (5 bases). The CDR3 has 16 residues. Germline CDR1 reads MNHEY; CDR2 reads SVGAGI. V was shortened by 5 bases and J by 1 base, with 17 bases between the two germline ends. The CDR3, as DNA: TGTGCCAGCAGTCGGGGACGACAAGAGTGGAACACTGAAGCTTTCTTT. Its translation: CASSRGRQEWNTEAFF.

This clonotype has a count of ten or more. V and J are TRBV13 and TRBJ1-1; D possibly corresponds to TRBD1 (6 bases). Between the trimmed V and J ends, which lost 2 bases and 4 bases, there was a span of 11 bases. CDR3 length: 14 amino acids. CDR1 is PRHDT and CDR2 is FYEKMQ in the germline V gene (reference sequence). In DNA, the CDR3 is TGTGCCAGCAGCTTAAACGGACAGTTCACTGAAGCTTTCTTT. This gives the protein CASSLNGQFTEAFF.

This clonotype was found a few times. CDR3 DNA: TGTGCCAGCAGCTGTCCCACAAGGTACGAGCAGTACTTC. Protein: CASSCPTRYEQYF. This chain connects TRBV7-4 to TRBJ2-7; D ambiguous. The CDR3 is 13 amino acids. Germline CDR1 is SGHVT and CDR2 is SQSDAQ. The V gene lost 4 bases and the J gene lost 4 bases, with 11 bases spanning the gap.

This chain uses TRBV11-1 with TRBJ1-1; unclear D gene. V lost 1 base to trimming and J lost 0 bases, with 12 bases between them. Germline loops: CDR1 SGHAT, CDR2 FQDESV (reference sequence). This CDR3 has 16 amino acids. The CDR3 DNA follows: TGTGCCAGCAGCTTAGATGAGGGTTGGATGAACACTGAAGCTTTCTTT. Its translation is CASSLDEGWMNTEAFF. Variable domain in full (rest from reference TRBV11-1 and TRBJ1-1): EAEVAQSPRYKITEKSQAVAFWCDPISGHATLYWYRQILGQGPELLVQFQDESVVDDSQLPKDRFSAERLKGVDSTLKIQPAELGDSAMYLCASSLDEGWMNTEAFFGQGTRLTVV.

V gene TRBV15 combines with J gene TRBJ2-3; 7 positions agree with TRBD2. V shed 1 base, J shed 3 bases, and the junction held 10 bases outside the gene matches. Germline V gene data show CDR1 as LNHNV and CDR2 as YYDKDF (reference sequence). The CDR3 has 17 amino acids. The CDR3 DNA reads as TGTGCCACCAGCAGAGGGGGTAGCGGGCAGAGTACAGATACGCAGTATTTT. This codes for CATSRGGSGQSTDTQYF.

This clonotype was observed many times. The genes are TRBV15 and TRBJ2-5; TRBD2 matches 12 bases. Germline V gene lookup returns CDR1 LNHNV and CDR2 YYDKDF (reference sequence). This CDR3 contains 16 residues. V gave up 2 bases and J gave up 4 bases; unmatched junction bases: 5. CDR3 protein: CATSRSPLAGGETQYF. CDR3 nucleotide sequence: TGTGCCACCAGCAGAAGCCCACTAGCGGGAGGAGAGACCCAGTACTTC.

This clonotype has only a few counts. The chain uses TRBV25-1 and TRBJ2-7; 10 nucleotides agree with TRBD1. J gave up 5 bases and V 7 bases, and 8 bases lay outside the gene matches. Germline loops: CDR1 MGHDK, CDR2 SYGVNS. CDR3 length: 14 residues. The CDR3 sequence: CASTLGQGTHEQYF. For the CDR3, the DNA is TGTGCCAGCACCCTGGGACAGGGGACCCACGAGCAGTACTTC.

This clonotype was counted at least ten times. This may be a read error: a much more frequent sequence differs by one nucleotide. The V gene is TRBV2, the J gene TRBJ1-6; D is possibly TRBD1 (5 bases). Germline loops: CDR1 SNHLY, CDR2 FYNNEI. The length of the CDR3 is 14 residues. The chain's CDR3 is CASSISGRYSHLHF. CDR3 nucleotides: TGTGCCAGCAGCATCTCAGGGCGTTACTCACACCTCCACTTT.

This clonotype was seen ten or more times. The genes are TRBV7-9 and TRBJ1-1, with 7 positions matching TRBD1. Trimming removed 5 bases from V and 4 bases from J; junction bases left unmatched: 10. Germline V gene lookup returns CDR1 SEHNR and CDR2 FQNEAQ (reference sequence). This CDR3 has 15 residues. CDR3 sequence: CASSPTTGLSTEAFF. For the CDR3, the DNA is TGTGCCAGCAGCCCTACGACAGGGTTGAGCACTGAAGCTTTCTTT. The full variable domain, its missing parts supplied by reference TRBV7-9 and TRBJ1-1, is DTGVSQNPRHKITKRGQNVTFRCDPISEHNRLYWYRQTLGQGPEFLTYFQNEAQLEKSRLLSDRFSAERPKGSFSTLEIQRTEQGDSAMYLCASSPTTGLSTEAFFGQGTRLTVV.

This clonotype was recorded many times. The rearrangement links TRBV12-3 or TRBV12-4 to TRBJ1-1; no reliable D call. This CDR3 region has 15 residues. With 8 bases removed from V and 1 base from J, the gap between germline ends came to 17 bases. The CDR3 reads CASGRRKTQNTEAFF. DNA of the CDR3: TGTGCCAGCGGACGACGGAAAACACAGAACACTGAAGCTTTCTTT.

This clonotype was detected a few times. The CDR3 nucleotides are TGTGCCACCAGCAGAGAGCGGGAGTCTAGCGAGCAGTACTTC. This translates into CATSRERESSEQYF. The chain couples TRBV15 to TRBJ2-7; 7 bases map to TRBD2. V gave up 0 bases and J gave up 6 bases; unmatched junction bases: 5. Germline CDR1 reads LNHNV; CDR2 reads YYDKDF (reference sequence). This CDR3 comprises 14 residues.

The sample holds many counts of this clonotype. The chain couples TRBV28 to TRBJ1-2; a possible D gene is TRBD1 (5 bases). The germline V gene encodes CDR1 MDHEN and CDR2 SYDVKM. The CDR3 sequence is 14 residues long. Deletions cut 3 bases from V and 7 bases from J, with 15 bases between. This chain's CDR3 is CASSLEQGLSGYTF. In nucleotides, the CDR3 is TGTGCCAGCAGTTTGGAGCAGGGTCTAAGTGGCTACACCTTC.

This clonotype was counted ten times or more. The V and J genes are TRBV29-1 and TRBJ1-1, with D tentatively TRBD1 (6 bases). The CDR3 spans 16 residues. Looked up from germline, CDR1 is SQVTM and CDR2 is ANQGSEA. V was pared by 4 bases and J by 4 bases, with 22 bases between. The DNA of the CDR3 is TGCAGCGTTGTGCAGGGGCGTTCTGTTGGTAGCACTGAAGCTTTCTTT. Translation gives CSVVQGRSVGSTEAFF. The full variable domain, its missing parts supplied by reference TRBV29-1 and TRBJ1-1, is SAVISQKPSRDICQRGTSLTIQCQVDSQVTMMFWYRQQPGQSLTLIATANQGSEATYESGFVIDKFPISRPNLTFSTLTVSNMSPEDSSIYLCSVVQGRSVGSTEAFFGQGTRLTVV.

This clonotype was recorded a few times. The chain uses TRBV6-1 and TRBJ2-5; 10 bases match TRBD2. J lost 5 bases, V lost 6 bases, and 12 bases had no gene match. Germline V CDR1 and CDR2: MNHNS, SASEGT. The CDR3 loop spans 16 amino acids. In DNA form, the CDR3 reads TGTGCCAGCAGATTAAGCGGGGGGGATATTATCGAGACCCAGTACTTC. Amino acid sequence: CASRLSGGDIIETQYF.

The table lists this clonotype with many counts. The rearrangement joins TRBV4-1 to TRBJ2-7, with 10 positions matching TRBD2. The CDR3 consists of 14 residues. Per the germline V gene, CDR1 is MGHRA and CDR2 is YSYEKL. J lost 4 bases, V lost 2 bases, and 2 bases had no gene match. The CDR3 sequence is CASSQKTSGYEQYF. Written as DNA, the CDR3 is TGCGCCAGCAGCCAAAAGACTAGCGGGTACGAGCAGTACTTC.

The chain employs TRBV6-1 and TRBJ2-7; 8 bases are a match to TRBD2. V dropped 6 bases and J dropped 7; count of bases not matched to a gene: 11. The CDR3 is made up of 14 amino acids. Germline CDR1 MNHNS, CDR2 SASEGT. Here the CDR3 reads CASSTPAGAGEQYF. The CDR3 nucleotides are TGTGCCAGCAGCACACCAGCGGGGGCCGGGGAGCAGTACTTC.

V is TRBV30 and J is TRBJ2-7, with no clear D. CDR3 length equals 11 residues. V was pared by 3 bases and J by 5 bases, with 8 bases between. Germline V gene data show CDR1 as GTSNPN and CDR2 as SVGIG (reference sequence). The CDR3 loop reads CAWSDPNEQYF. CDR3 DNA: TGTGCCTGGAGCGACCCGAACGAGCAGTACTTC.

The table lists this clonotype with many counts. The rearrangement joins TRBV6-5 to TRBJ1-3; D is unresolved. The CDR3 spans 17 residues. V was trimmed by 0 bases and J by 0 bases, leaving 12 bases between them. Germline V lookup: CDR1 MNHEY, CDR2 SVGAGI. In DNA form, the CDR3 reads TGTGCCAGCAGTTACTCGTCCCAGGCTATCTCTGGAAACACCATATATTTT. Protein product: CASSYSSQAISGNTIYF.

The table lists this clonotype with many counts. The rearrangement links TRBV24-1 to TRBJ1-1; 8 bases line up with TRBD1. V was pared by 5 bases and J by 4 bases, with 5 bases of the junction left unmatched. The CDR3 sequence is 14 residues long. Germline V gene data show CDR1 as KGHDR and CDR2 as SFDVKD. This chain's CDR3 is CATSGGQGGTEAFF. CDR3 sequence (DNA): TGTGCCACCAGTGGAGGACAGGGAGGCACTGAAGCTTTCTTT.